The 31 T cell receptor beta chains below come from one sample, sequenced in a study of cytomegalovirus exposure and HLA in healthy donors. Primers for the PCR totalled 60 Vbeta and 13 Jbeta. Here immunoSEQ multiplex PCR was the method, and the copy in TCRdb shows in-frame clones only, minus some. Found here are some 180,000 clones, 70% to 80% of them singletons; the top ten hold around 3.5%. Material: PBMCs. Receptors originate from a woman aged 55 to 70 in good health and CMV-seropositive.

This clone was counted between two and nine times. The chain couples TRBV19 to TRBJ1-5, with 7 bases fitting TRBD1. The length of the CDR3 is 17 residues. Germline V CDR1 and CDR2: LNHDA, SQIVND (reference sequence). V shed 3 bases and J 6 bases; nucleotides not matched to a gene: 14. The chain's CDR3 is CASSIGYRGPSGQPQHF. CDR3 nucleotide sequence: TGTGCCAGTAGTATTGGGTACAGGGGCCCTTCGGGTCAGCCCCAGCATTTT. Based on the CDR3 plus reference TRBV19 and TRBJ1-5, the full variable domain is DGGITQSPKYLFRKEGQNVTLSCEQNLNHDAMYWYRQDPGQGLRLIYYSQIVNDFQKGDIAEGYSVSREKKESFPLTVTSAQKNPTAFYLCASSIGYRGPSGQPQHFGDGTRLSIL.

This CDR3 is CASSPAGVAGFYNEQFF. In nucleotides, the CDR3 is TGTGCCAGCAGTCCCGCCGGGGTAGCGGGTTTTTACAATGAGCAGTTCTTC. J is TRBJ2-1 and V is TRBV28; 7 nucleotides agree with TRBD2. Germline CDR1 is MDHEN and CDR2 is SYDVKM. With V trimmed by 5 bases and J by 4 bases, 14 bases remained unmatched. The CDR3 totals 17 residues.

The rearrangement joins TRBV5-1 to TRBJ1-1; no clear D gene. Looked up from germline, CDR1 is SGHRS and CDR2 is YFSETQ. The CDR3 length is 13 residues. V lost 3 bases and J lost 1, with 7 bases in between. This chain's CDR3 is CASSSRGNTEAFF. CDR3 DNA sequence: TGCGCCAGCAGCTCCCGAGGGAACACTGAAGCTTTCTTT.

The chain employs TRBV5-1 and TRBJ1-1, with 7 bases fitting TRBD1. Trimming cost V 4 bases and J 0 bases; bases outside gene matches: 3. CDR3 length equals 14 residues. CDR1 and CDR2 (germline): SGHRS, YFSETQ. The CDR3 coding sequence is TGCGCCAGCAGCCAACAGGGGATGAACACTGAAGCTTTCTTT. Protein sequence: CASSQQGMNTEAFF.

A word on this clone: At one boundary the junction diverges from the germline segment, which might be a read error. The rearrangement uses TRBV7-9 and TRBJ2-4, with TRBD1 matching over 11 bases. This CDR3 comprises 15 residues. From germline, CDR1 is SEHNR and CDR2 FQNEAQ (reference sequence). CDR3 amino acids: CASSSPGQGENSQYF. Written as DNA, the CDR3 is TGTGCCAGCAGTTCTCCGGGACAGGGGGAAAACAGTCAGTACTTC.

The chain employs TRBV11-2 and TRBJ2-2, with TRBD1 as a possible D gene (6 bases). V was pared by 2 bases and J by 2 bases, with 9 bases between. This CDR3 comprises 15 residues. CDR1 is SGHAT and CDR2 is FQNNGV in the germline V gene. CDR3 nucleotides: TGTGCCAGCAGCTTAACAGGGCCCAACACCGGGGAGCTGTTTTTT. Amino acid sequence: CASSLTGPNTGELFF.

This clone was recorded a few times. The rearrangement uses TRBV7-9 and TRBJ2-2, with D perhaps matching TRBD1 (5 bases). Germline V gene data show CDR1 as SEHNR and CDR2 as FQNEAQ (reference sequence). The ends were cut back, 5 bases at V and 4 bases at J, with 14 bases in the middle. This CDR3 is built from 15 residues. The DNA of the CDR3 is TGTGCCAGCAGCACCCAGGGCCCGGGCACCGGGGAGCTGTTTTTT. Its protein is CASSTQGPGTGELFF.

The chain has TRBV5-1 and TRBJ2-1; D possibly corresponds to TRBD2 (6 bases). The CDR3 totals 15 residues. V was trimmed by 5 bases and J by 1 base, leaving 13 bases between them. The germline CDR1 and CDR2 sequences are SGHRS and YFSETQ. CDR3 nucleotide sequence: TGCGCCAGCAGTGTGAGTGGGAGGTCCTACAATGAGCAGTTCTTC. It encodes CASSVSGRSYNEQFF.

This chain joins TRBV7-9 and TRBJ1-5, with TRBD1 identical over 7 bases. CDR3 length equals 16 residues. CDR1 SEHNR and CDR2 FQNEAQ come from the germline V gene (reference sequence). V dropped 3 bases and J dropped 0; count of bases not matched to a gene: 5. CDR3: CASSFQGVGSNQPQHF. In nucleotides, the CDR3 is TGTGCCAGCAGCTTTCAGGGGGTCGGTAGCAATCAGCCCCAGCATTTT.

The chain uses TRBV5-4 and TRBJ2-5, with 8 nucleotides matching TRBD1. This CDR3 has 15 amino acids. CDR1 and CDR2 (germline): SGHNT, YYREEE (reference sequence). The V gene end was trimmed by 4 bases and the J gene end by 2 bases; junction bases not matched to a gene: 7. The CDR3: CASSTGNRGQETQYF. The DNA of the CDR3 is TGTGCCAGCAGCACCGGAAACAGGGGGCAAGAGACCCAGTACTTC. The full variable domain, its missing parts supplied by reference TRBV5-4 and TRBJ2-5, is ETGVTQSPTHLIKTRGQQVTLRCSSQSGHNTVSWYQQALGQGPQFIFQYYREEENGRGNFPPRFSGLQFPNYSSELNVNALELDDSALYLCASSTGNRGQETQYFGPGTRLLVL.

The J gene is TRBJ2-5, the V gene TRBV21-1; the table's D gene call, TRBD2, was not cross checked with the DNA. The better agreement between TRBJ2-7 and the DNA end casts doubt on the J call. TRBV21-1 is described as a pseudogene. The CDR3 contains 16 residues. The CDR3 reads CASSELTSGVTYEQYF. CDR3 nucleotide sequence: TGTGCCAGCAGCGAATTGACTAGCGGGGTAACCTACGAGCAGTACTTC.

Points on this clone: A read error may produce the germline difference seen at one junction end. The V call is TRBV28, the J call TRBJ2-6; possibly TRBD1 for D (5 bases). Per the germline V gene, CDR1 is MDHEN and CDR2 is SYDVKM. The CDR3 contains 16 residues. Written as DNA, the CDR3 is TGTGCCAGCAGTTTCTCCGGTCTCCTTGGGGCCAACGGCCTGACTTTC. Translated: CASSFSGLLGANGLTF. Supplemented by reference TRBV28 and TRBJ2-6, the full variable domain reads DVKVTQSSRYLVKRTGEKVFLECVQDMDHENMFWYRQDPGLGLRLIYFSYDVKMKEKGDIPEGYSVSREKKERFSLILESASTNQTSMYLCASSFSGLLGANGLTFGAGSRLTVL.

CDR3 protein: CASSQTTDNSGNTIYF. The CDR3 DNA reads as TGTGCCAGCAGCCAGACGACAGATAACTCTGGAAACACCATATATTTT. The rearrangement joins TRBV28 to TRBJ1-3; D is perhaps TRBD1 (5 bases). CDR1 and CDR2 from the germline V gene are MDHEN and SYDVKM. The CDR3 extends over 16 amino acids. V dropped 6 bases and J dropped 0 bases, with 15 bases sitting between them. The entire variable domain, with the rest obtained from reference TRBV28 and TRBJ1-3, is as follows: DVKVTQSSRYLVKRTGEKVFLECVQDMDHENMFWYRQDPGLGLRLIYFSYDVKMKEKGDIPEGYSVSREKKERFSLILESASTNQTSMYLCASSQTTDNSGNTIYFGEGSWLTVV.

In DNA form, the CDR3 reads TGTGCCAGAAGCTTGGCCGCTAGCGGGAGAACCGGGGAGCTGTTTTTT. Translation gives CARSLAASGRTGELFF. This rearrangement joins TRBV5-3 to TRBJ2-2; 10 bases line up with TRBD2. TRBV5-3 is sorted into the ORF group, with uncertain function. This CDR3 is built from 16 residues. With V trimmed by 0 bases and J by 5 bases, 4 bases remained unmatched.

The gene calls are TRBV9 and TRBJ1-5, with D perhaps matching TRBD1 (6 bases). The length of the CDR3 is 14 residues. Between the trimmed V and J ends, which lost 3 bases and 4 bases, there was a span of 11 bases. The germline V gene has CDR1 SGDLS and CDR2 YYNGEE. CDR3 in amino acids: CASSAQGTNQPQHF. The DNA of the CDR3 is TGTGCCAGCAGCGCACAGGGAACGAATCAGCCCCAGCATTTT.

This clone has a single count. This rearrangement joins TRBV6-5 to TRBJ1-2; 9 bases are shared with TRBD1. V trimming: 4 bases; J trimming: 3 bases; junction bases outside the gene matches: 6. CDR3 length equals 15 residues. Per germline, CDR1 MNHEY and CDR2 SVGAGI. CDR3 in DNA: TGTGCCAGCAGTTCCGGGACAGGGAGGGACTATGGCTACACCTTC. This translates into CASSSGTGRDYGYTF.

The chain has TRBV7-6 and TRBJ2-1; no firm D call. The V gene's germline CDR1 is SGHVS and CDR2 FNYEAQ. The CDR3 consists of 14 residues. V was trimmed by 1 base and J by 2 bases, leaving 6 bases between them. CDR3 amino acids: CASSLDGPYNEQFF. CDR3 DNA sequence: TGTGCCAGCAGCTTAGATGGCCCCTACAATGAGCAGTTCTTC.

This clone was counted only a few times. The chain carries TRBV9 and TRBJ2-1, with 8 bases matching TRBD1. In germline, CDR1 is SGDLS, CDR2 YYNGEE. J lost 10 bases, V lost 0 bases, and 12 bases had no gene match. This CDR3 contains 16 residues. CDR3 loop: CASSVGVSGGGKEQFF. CDR3 in DNA: TGTGCCAGCAGCGTAGGCGTGTCAGGGGGCGGAAAGGAGCAGTTCTTC.

The CDR3 nucleotides read TGCGCCAGCAGCCAAGCATGGGCAGGGGGAAATACGCAGTATTTT. Its translation: CASSQAWAGGNTQYF. J is TRBJ2-3 and V is TRBV4-3, with 7 nucleotides matching TRBD1. The trim removed 1 base at V and 7 bases at J, leaving 8 bases unmatched. This CDR3 contains 15 residues. Germline V gene data show CDR1 as LGHNA and CDR2 as YSLEER.

This clone occurred once. The rearrangement joins TRBV25-1 to TRBJ2-7; maybe TRBD2 (5 bases). Per the germline V gene, CDR1 is MGHDK and CDR2 is SYGVNS. V was clipped by 3 bases and J by 1 base, with 13 bases between them. This CDR3 contains 15 residues. CDR3: CASSEVGVGSYEQYF. The CDR3 DNA sequence: TGTGCCAGCAGTGAGGTGGGAGTTGGGTCCTACGAGCAGTACTTC.

The CDR3 coding sequence is TGTGCCAGCAGTTACTCCGATCGGACTACCCGGTTCTTC. The encoded protein is CASSYSDRTTRFF. The J gene is TRBJ2-1, the V gene TRBV6-5, with D possibly TRBD2 on 6 matching bases. V was shortened by 0 bases and J by 15 bases, with 15 bases between the two germline ends. The CDR3 runs 13 residues. Germline V gene data show CDR1 as MNHEY and CDR2 as SVGAGI.

This clone was counted a few times. The V call is TRBV15, the J call TRBJ1-5, with TRBD1 matching 7 bases. The CDR3 has 15 residues. Trimming took 5 bases from V and 5 from J; bases not matched to a gene: 9. The germline gives CDR1 LNHNV, CDR2 YYDKDF (reference sequence). The CDR3 loop reads CATSGWDSLYQPQHF. The CDR3 DNA reads as TGTGCCACCAGCGGCTGGGACAGCCTTTATCAGCCCCAGCATTTT. The full variable domain, with the rest looked up from reference TRBV15 and TRBJ1-5, is DAMVIQNPRYQVTQFGKPVTLSCSQTLNHNVMYWYQQKSSQAPKLLFHYYDKDFNNEADTPDNFQSRRPNTSFCFLDIRSPGLGDTAMYLCATSGWDSLYQPQHFGDGTRLSIL.

The V gene is TRBV10-2, the J gene TRBJ2-5; the match to TRBD2 covers 10 bases. Losses at the gene ends were 6 bases for V and 10 bases for J; bases not matched to a gene: 8. The germline V gene encodes CDR1 WSHSY and CDR2 SAAADI. This CDR3 has 13 amino acids. This CDR3 reads CASRAAGGWDQYF. For the CDR3, the DNA is TGCGCCAGCAGGGCAGCGGGGGGGTGGGACCAGTACTTC.

The chain is built from TRBV4-1 and TRBJ1-2; D not certain. Between the trimmed V and J ends, which lost 1 base and 5 bases, there was a span of 11 bases. The germline CDR1 and CDR2 sequences are MGHRA and YSYEKL. There are 14 residues in the CDR3. The CDR3 here is CASSQVGSGYGYTF. The CDR3 coding sequence is TGCGCCAGCAGCCAAGTAGGCAGCGGATATGGCTACACCTTC.

This chain links TRBV19 with TRBJ2-2; 13 positions match TRBD2. V lost 4 bases to trimming and J lost 8 bases; unmatched junction nucleotides: 4. CDR3 size: 15 residues. Germline CDR1 and CDR2: LNHDA and SQIVND (reference sequence). The CDR3: CASSTRTSGRGELFF. CDR3 nucleotide sequence: TGTGCCAGTAGTACCAGGACTAGCGGGAGAGGGGAGCTGTTTTTT.

The chain recombines TRBV7-9 with TRBJ1-5; TRBD1 might be the D (6 bases). The V end lost 6 bases, the J end lost 1 base, and 16 bases lay between the germline ends. CDR1 is SEHNR and CDR2 is FQNEAQ in the germline V gene (reference sequence). The CDR3 sequence is 16 residues long. CDR3 in amino acids: CASSLNRVGSNQPQHF. The CDR3 DNA reads as TGTGCCAGCAGTCTTAACAGGGTAGGGAGCAATCAGCCCCAGCATTTT.

The CDR3: CASGQGQPQHF. As DNA, the CDR3 is TGTGCCAGCGGACAGGGTCAGCCCCAGCATTTT. This chain links TRBV4-2 with TRBJ1-5, with 8 nucleotides matching TRBD1. V lost 8 bases and J lost 6; bases outside the gene matches: 0. Germline V gene sequence: CDR1 LGHNA, CDR2 YNFKEQ. The CDR3 totals 11 residues.

V and J are TRBV7-6 and TRBJ1-6; TRBD1 is a possible D gene (6 bases). CDR1 and CDR2 from the germline V gene are SGHVS and FNYEAQ. This CDR3 has 15 amino acids. Trimming shortened V by 2 bases and J by 7 bases, and 12 bases separated the two germline ends. CDR3 coding DNA: TGTGCCAGCAGCTTATACAGGGTAGTAAATTCACCCCTCCACTTT. Translation: CASSLYRVVNSPLHF.

This clone was picked up one time. The rearrangement uses TRBV6-5 and TRBJ1-5; D gene ambiguous. V lost 5 bases to trimming and J lost 4 bases, with 9 bases between them. The CDR3 totals 13 residues. Germline V gives CDR1 MNHEY, CDR2 SVGAGI. The CDR3 sequence: CASSREFNQPQHF. The CDR3 nucleotides read TGTGCCAGCAGTCGTGAGTTTAATCAGCCCCAGCATTTT.

V gene TRBV7-7 combines with J gene TRBJ2-1; TRBD2 might be the D (6 bases). CDR3 length: 13 residues. Trimming pared 4 bases from V and 5 bases from J, leaving 9 bases between. CDR1 and CDR2 (germline): SSHAT, FNYEAQ (reference sequence). The CDR3 nucleotides are TGTGCCAGCAGCTCGACTAGAGACAATGAGCAGTTCTTC. It is translated as CASSSTRDNEQFF. Full variable domain (missing parts from reference TRBV7-7 and TRBJ2-1): GAGVSQSPRYKVTKRGQDVTLRCDPISSHATLYWYQQALGQGPEFLTYFNYEAQPDKSGLPSDRFSAERPEGSISTLTIQRTEQRDSAMYRCASSSTRDNEQFFGPGTRLTVL.

The rearrangement uses TRBV5-4 and TRBJ1-3, with 7 bases aligning to TRBD1. Germline V gene data show CDR1 as SGHNT and CDR2 as YYREEE (reference sequence). After removal of 5 bases from V and 6 bases from J, the junction contained 5 bases not matched to a gene. The CDR3 contains 13 residues. The CDR3 nucleotides read TGTGCCAGCAGTCGACAGGGAGCAAACACCATATATTTT. Translation: CASSRQGANTIYF. Based on the CDR3 plus reference TRBV5-4 and TRBJ1-3, the full variable domain is ETGVTQSPTHLIKTRGQQVTLRCSSQSGHNTVSWYQQALGQGPQFIFQYYREEENGRGNFPPRFSGLQFPNYSSELNVNALELDDSALYLCASSRQGANTIYFGEGSWLTVV.